The clone carrying this T cell receptor beta chain was seen repeatedly, ten times or more. The antigen is unknown. Via MiXCR, TCRdb re-called the 5' RACE reads, giving one row per CDR3 protein. The repertoire includes fewer than 550,000 distinct CDR3 sequences, about 5.2% of them detected once, and around 3.5% sits in the top ten. These data are taken from a study of CD8 T cells in ankylosing spondylitis. Trimming removed 1 base from V and 2 bases from J, with 3 bases in between. The CDR3 sequence is 12 residues long. Germline V gene data show CDR1 as DFQATT and CDR2 as SNEGSKA (reference sequence). Regarding the study as a whole: As reported, disease-linked clones showed significant enrichment in matched ankylosing spondylitis synovial fluid. In ankylosing spondylitis blood, a motif of about 8 highly homologous TCR beta variants appeared characteristic.

The chain links TRBV20-1 to TRBJ2-4; D not certain. The receptor's source is a male donor with ankylosing spondylitis. The material sequenced was blood, either unsorted or a sorted T cell fraction (not recorded which). The CDR3, as DNA: TGCAGTGCTAGAGGACCCAAAAACATTCAGTACTTC. Translated: CSARGPKNIQYF.